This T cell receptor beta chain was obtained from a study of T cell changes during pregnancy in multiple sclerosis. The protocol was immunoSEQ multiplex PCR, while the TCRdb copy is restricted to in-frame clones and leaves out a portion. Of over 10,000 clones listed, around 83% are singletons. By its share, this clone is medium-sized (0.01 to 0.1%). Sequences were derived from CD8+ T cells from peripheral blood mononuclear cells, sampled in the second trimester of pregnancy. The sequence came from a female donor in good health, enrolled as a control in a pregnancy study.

CDR3: CASSEDRDYNEQFF. CDR3 in DNA: TGTGCCAGCAGTGAGGACAGGGACTACAATGAGCAGTTCTTC. The chain carries TRBV6-4 and TRBJ2-1, with 8 bases identical to TRBD1. The CDR3 is 14 amino acids. Germline V gene lookup returns CDR1 MRHNA and CDR2 SNTAGT. J gave up 3 bases and V 3 bases, and 1 base lay outside the gene matches.